This TCR beta chain emerged from a study of cytomegalovirus exposure and HLA in healthy donors. The PCR had 60 Vbeta and 13 Jbeta primers. TCRdb keeps only in-frame clones here, not all; method: immunoSEQ multiplex PCR. The table lists some 120,000 clones, 74% of them singletons. Germline V CDR1 and CDR2: LGHNA, YNFKEQ. The CDR3 spans 14 residues. The ends lost 3 bases at V and 4 bases at J; junction bases unmatched: 4. Sequenced sample: PBMCs. The source is a woman aged 50 to 60 in good health and CMV-seropositive. The chain is built from TRBV4-2 and TRBJ2-7; 9 bases map to TRBD1. DNA for the CDR3: TGTGCCAGCAGCCACCCGGGACAGGGTTACGAGCAGTACTTC. Translating it yields CASSHPGQGYEQYF.